This T cell receptor (beta chain) comes out of a study of T-cell reconstitution after alpha-beta-depleted transplantation in children. Unique molecular identifiers tagged the TCRbeta library. One entry per CDR3 protein, called by TCRdb with MiXCR from the PCR reads. Of fewer than 550,000 distinct CDR3 sequences in the sample, about 11% were seen once. V was pared by 7 bases and J by 5 bases, with 6 bases of the junction left unmatched. The CDR3 covers 13 residues. CDR1 ENHRY and CDR2 SYGVKD come from the germline V gene. This clonotype has ten or more counts. This chain joins TRBV10-3 and TRBJ2-7, with 9 bases fitting TRBD1. The material was PBMCs from the stem cell graft donor, obtained from the stem cell graft. The source of this sequence is a human donor who donated a stem cell graft to a child with acute myeloid leukemia. Here the CDR3 reads CAINGQGIHEQYF. The CDR3, as DNA: TGTGCCATCAATGGACAGGGGATCCACGAGCAGTACTTC.